A single sample is the source of the 20 T cell receptor beta chains below, sequenced in a study of T-cell memory formation after mild COVID-19. TCRdb called the 5' RACE reads again in MiXCR, with one record for every CDR3 protein. The data show tens of thousands of distinct CDR3 sequences, around an eighth seen once. Sequencing was done on a sample of PBMCs or a T cell subset sorted from them (not recorded which). The receptor source for this set is an adult woman who had mild COVID-19 (a few samples of this study predate the infection). Cell type and time point are not known.

This clonotype was seen a single time. This rearrangement joins TRBV5-1 to TRBJ1-2, with D uncertain. The CDR3 loop spans 16 amino acids. Trimming removed 3 bases from V and 4 bases from J, with 19 bases in between. The germline gives CDR1 SGHRS, CDR2 YFSETQ. The CDR3 nucleotides read TGCGCCAGCAGCTCGGGGAGCGAGCAGGCACTCTATGGCTACACCTTC. Encoded protein: CASSSGSEQALYGYTF.

This clonotype showed up just a few times. V usage is TRBV6-5 and J usage is TRBJ2-7, with D perhaps TRBD1 (5 bases). Germline lookup yields CDR1 MNHEY and CDR2 SVGAGI. Trimming shortened V by 0 bases and J by 4 bases, and 10 bases separated the two germline ends. The CDR3 consists of 14 residues. The CDR3 DNA reads TGTGCCAGCAGTTACTCTGGGGCAGATTACGAGCAGTACTTC. It codes for CASSYSGADYEQYF.

V and J are TRBV5-1 and TRBJ2-7; D gene ambiguous. CDR1 and CDR2 from the germline V gene are SGHRS and YFSETQ. Trimming pared 1 base from V and 0 bases from J, leaving 2 bases between. There are 12 residues in the CDR3. CDR3 bases: TGCGCCAGCAGCTTGCCCTCCTACGAGCAGTACTTC. Translating gives CASSLPSYEQYF.

This clonotype was found a few times. V usage is TRBV7-9 and J usage is TRBJ2-3, with 7 bases that match TRBD2. V shed 1 base, J shed 6 bases, and the junction held 7 bases outside the gene matches. CDR1 and CDR2 (germline): SEHNR, FQNEAQ (reference sequence). The length of the CDR3 is 15 residues. CDR3: CASSLVGTTLDTQYF. DNA of the CDR3: TGTGCCAGCAGCTTAGTCGGGACTACGTTGGATACGCAGTATTTT.

This clonotype was seen a few times. The V call is TRBV5-4, the J call TRBJ2-7, with a tentative D call TRBD2 (6 bases). Deletions cut 2 bases from V and 0 bases from J, with 12 bases between. This CDR3 has 15 residues. Germline CDR1 reads SGHNT; CDR2 reads YYREEE (reference sequence). CDR3 sequence: CASSLGLPPSYEQYF. The CDR3 nucleotides read TGTGCCAGCAGCTTAGGACTACCTCCCTCCTACGAGCAGTACTTC.

This clonotype occurred a few times. The chain links TRBV29-1 to TRBJ2-5, with D maybe TRBD2 (7 bases). Trimming removed 4 bases from V and 0 bases from J, with 12 bases in between. CDR1 is SQVTM and CDR2 is ANQGSEA in the germline V gene. There are 14 residues in the CDR3. CDR3 DNA: TGCAGCGTTGGAGGGGGGGGGTACCAAGAGACCCAGTACTTC. It yields the protein CSVGGGGYQETQYF.

The genes are TRBV7-9 and TRBJ2-7; D assignment may be TRBD1 or TRBD2 (5 bases each). Germline assignment: CDR1 SEHNR and CDR2 FQNEAQ (reference sequence). Trimming cost V 4 bases and J 0 bases, with 13 bases left between them. The CDR3 is 15 amino acids. CDR3: CASSYSGTVSYEQYF. DNA for the CDR3: TGTGCCAGCAGCTATTCCGGGACGGTCTCCTACGAGCAGTACTTC.

This clonotype has a handful of counts. The chain has TRBV20-1 and TRBJ2-1, with TRBD2 identical over 7 bases. The CDR3 covers 17 residues. Per germline, CDR1 DFQATT and CDR2 SNEGSKA (reference sequence). V was pared by 0 bases and J by 2 bases, with 10 bases of the junction left unmatched. This CDR3 is CSARDQWASGTYNEQFF. In DNA, the CDR3 is TGCAGTGCTAGAGATCAGTGGGCTAGCGGAACCTACAATGAGCAGTTCTTC.

The sample holds many counts of this clonotype. The junction shows a germline mismatch at one end, possibly a read error. The chain links TRBV7-7 to TRBJ2-5; 10 positions match TRBD1. The V gene's germline CDR1 is SSHAT and CDR2 FNYEAQ (reference sequence). This CDR3 region has 15 residues. Written as DNA, the CDR3 is TGTGCTAGCAGCTTACGGACAGGGGGCCAAGAGACCCAGTACTTC. It codes for CASSLRTGGQETQYF.

The chain recombines TRBV13 with TRBJ1-4; D remains unclear. The CDR3 is 17 amino acids. V lost 0 bases to trimming and J lost 0 bases, with 11 bases between them. Looked up from germline, CDR1 is PRHDT and CDR2 is FYEKMQ (reference sequence). The CDR3 sequence is CASSLGPLRATNEKLFF. In nucleotides, the CDR3 is TGTGCCAGCAGCTTAGGGCCATTAAGAGCAACTAATGAAAAACTGTTTTTT.

This clonotype appeared a few times. V and J are TRBV7-3 and TRBJ2-3; D may match TRBD1 or TRBD2 (6 bases each). Germline V gives CDR1 SGHTA, CDR2 FQGTGA. The CDR3 contains 16 residues. Trimming pared 0 bases from V and 0 bases from J, leaving 10 bases between. As DNA, the CDR3 is TGTGCCAGCAGCTTAACTGGGGGGCTTAGCACAGATACGCAGTATTTT. This encodes CASSLTGGLSTDTQYF.

In this sample, this clonotype turned up a few times. This sequence joins TRBV20-1 and TRBJ2-7; 10 bases fit TRBD2. Germline V gives CDR1 DFQATT, CDR2 SNEGSKA (reference sequence). The CDR3 totals 13 residues. With V trimmed by 5 bases and J by 3 bases, 4 bases remained unmatched. CDR3 DNA sequence: TGCAGTGCTCGGACTAGCGGCTACTACGAGCAGTACTTC. This sequence encodes CSARTSGYYEQYF.

In this sample, this clonotype turned up a few times. The V and J genes are TRBV4-1 and TRBJ1-1, with D unresolved. Germline V gives CDR1 MGHRA, CDR2 YSYEKL. The CDR3 has 14 amino acids. Deletions cut 2 bases from V and 10 bases from J, with 17 bases between. CDR3 sequence reads: CASSQLRRYAVAFF. CDR3 sequence (DNA): TGCGCCAGCAGCCAACTTCGCAGATACGCCGTAGCTTTCTTT.

The chain has TRBV7-9 and TRBJ1-3; maybe TRBD1 (6 bases). The ends were cut back, 4 bases at V and 4 bases at J, with 17 bases in the middle. The CDR3 runs 16 residues. The germline V gene has CDR1 SEHNR and CDR2 FQNEAQ (reference sequence). The CDR3 protein is CASSSKVTGFGNTIYF. The CDR3, as DNA: TGTGCCAGCAGCTCGAAAGTTACAGGGTTCGGAAACACCATATATTTT.

This clonotype has just a few counts. V and J are TRBV7-3 and TRBJ1-1; unclear D gene. Per the germline V gene, CDR1 is SGHTA and CDR2 is FQGTGA. Trimming took off 9 bases at V and 1 base at J, with 9 bases between the two ends. There are 12 residues in the CDR3. Here the CDR3 DNA reads TGTGCCAGGAACGGGGAGAACACTGAAGCTTTCTTT. As protein: CARNGENTEAFF.

This clonotype was counted a few times. J is TRBJ2-2 and V is TRBV5-8; 8 nucleotides line up with TRBD1. The germline CDR1 and CDR2 sequences are SGHTS and YDEGEE. Trimming at V came to 4 bases and at J to 6 bases, leaving 5 bases not matched to a gene. The CDR3 is 14 residues long. The chain's CDR3 is CASSPTGAPGELFF. Here the CDR3 DNA reads TGTGCCAGCAGCCCGACAGGGGCCCCCGGGGAGCTGTTTTTT.

This clonotype showed up just a few times. For the CDR3, the DNA is TGCGCCAGCAGCCAAGAGGGGTATCCAGAGACCCAGTACTTC. It yields the protein CASSQEGYPETQYF. This chain uses TRBV4-1 with TRBJ2-5; D remains ambiguous. Trimming pared 0 bases from V and 4 bases from J, leaving 9 bases between. This CDR3 spans 14 amino acids. From germline, CDR1 is MGHRA and CDR2 YSYEKL.

The sample holds many counts of this clonotype. The chain has TRBV9 and TRBJ1-5, with 7 bases that match TRBD1. The CDR3 consists of 14 residues. Germline V gene lookup returns CDR1 SGDLS and CDR2 YYNGEE. J gave up 7 bases and V 4 bases, and 8 bases lay outside the gene matches. The CDR3 nucleotides are TGTGCCAGCAGCACTCAAGGGGGCGGCCAGCCCCAGCATTTT. Amino acids: CASSTQGGGQPQHF.

The sample holds a few counts of this clonotype. V usage is TRBV7-9 and J usage is TRBJ1-1; D remains ambiguous. The CDR3 has 15 amino acids. Trimming cost V 4 bases and J 2 bases, with 14 bases left between them. Germline-derived CDR1 and CDR2 are SEHNR and FQNEAQ (reference sequence). CDR3 residues: CASSSTADPNTEAFF. The DNA for the CDR3 is TGTGCCAGCAGCTCGACGGCGGACCCTAACACTGAAGCTTTCTTT.

This clonotype was picked up a small number of times. The J gene is TRBJ2-1, the V gene TRBV7-2; D possibly uses TRBD1 or TRBD2 (5 bases each). The CDR3 sequence is 13 residues long. V dropped 6 bases and J dropped 10 bases, with 16 bases sitting between them. Germline CDR1 and CDR2: SGHTA and FQGNSA. The CDR3 coding sequence is TGTGCCAGCAGTTCCGGGACGCCGAACGAGCAGTTCTTC. Translating gives CASSSGTPNEQFF.